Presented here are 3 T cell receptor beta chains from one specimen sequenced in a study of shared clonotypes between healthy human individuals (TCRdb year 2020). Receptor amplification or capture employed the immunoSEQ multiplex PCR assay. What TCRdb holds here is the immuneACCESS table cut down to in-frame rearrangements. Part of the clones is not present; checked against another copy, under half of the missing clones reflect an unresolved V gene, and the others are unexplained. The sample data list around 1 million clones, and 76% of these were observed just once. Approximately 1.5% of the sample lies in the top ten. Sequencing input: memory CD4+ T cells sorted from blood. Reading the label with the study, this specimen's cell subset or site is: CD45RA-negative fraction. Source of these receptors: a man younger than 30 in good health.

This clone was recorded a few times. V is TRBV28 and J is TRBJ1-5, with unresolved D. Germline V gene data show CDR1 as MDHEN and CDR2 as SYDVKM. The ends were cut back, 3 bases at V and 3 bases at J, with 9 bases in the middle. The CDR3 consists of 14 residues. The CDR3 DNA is TGTGCCAGCAGTTTCGTCAGAGACAATCAGCCCCAGCATTTT. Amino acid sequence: CASSFVRDNQPQHF.

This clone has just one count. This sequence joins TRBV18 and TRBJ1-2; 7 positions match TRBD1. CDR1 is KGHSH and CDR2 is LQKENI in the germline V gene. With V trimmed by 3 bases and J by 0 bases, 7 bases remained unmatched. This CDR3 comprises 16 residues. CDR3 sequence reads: CASSPRGGTANYGYTF. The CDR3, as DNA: TGTGCCAGCTCACCCCGGGGAGGGACAGCTAACTATGGCTACACCTTC.

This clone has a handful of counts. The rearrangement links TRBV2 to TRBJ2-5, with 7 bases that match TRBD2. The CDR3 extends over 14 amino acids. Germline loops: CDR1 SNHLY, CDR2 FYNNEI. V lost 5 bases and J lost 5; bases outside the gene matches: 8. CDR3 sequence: CASSWTAGEETQYF. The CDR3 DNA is TGTGCCAGCAGTTGGACCGCGGGAGAGGAGACCCAGTACTTC.